This T cell receptor beta chain was retrieved from a study of T-cell reconstitution after alpha-beta-depleted transplantation in children. Looked up from germline, CDR1 is MGHRA and CDR2 is YSYEKL. The junction had 8 bases not matched to a gene; V was cut back by 3 bases and J by 4 bases. This CDR3 is built from 16 residues. Unique molecular identifiers were used to barcode this TCRbeta library. Each CDR3 protein is one row after TCRdb ran MiXCR on the PCR reads. The table shows 350,000 to 500,000 distinct CDR3 sequences, with 43% occurring only once. The clonotype originates from a girl aged 2 to 9 with aplastic anemia, due to receive a stem cell transplant. The sample in question was PBMCs, obtained before TCRalphabeta/CD19-depleted stem cell transplant. This chain connects TRBV4-1 to TRBJ2-3, with 9 bases identical to TRBD2. The DNA for the CDR3 is TGCGCCAGCAGCCAGCCGGGGGGCGGGAGGGCAGATACGCAGTATTTT. Residues: CASSQPGGGRADTQYF.